This paragraph covers one TCR beta chain sequence. Its antigen is as yet unknown. Some clones are missing from TCRdb's copy, which holds only in-frame ones; the method was immunoSEQ multiplex PCR. The table records about 56,000 clones, around nine tenths of them present only once. This CDR3 has 16 amino acids. Germline values: CDR1 MNHEY, CDR2 SMNVEV (reference sequence). Trimming shortened V by 5 bases and J by 7 bases, and 21 bases separated the two germline ends. Combined were second doses at about 4 or about 12 weeks. The sample belongs to a study of T cell responses to AZD1222 COVID-19 vaccine. Study observations and caveats: Spike-spanning, vaccine-associated CD4 TCRs were dominant at 160-218 and 743-854. Close to half of spike-specific TCRs reportedly recognize unmutated variant regions. Two doses of AZD1222 preceded a rise in Spike-specific TCR breadth and depth.

Specimen: peripheral blood, collected 28 days after the second AZD1222 dose. The chain has TRBV27 and TRBJ1-3; D ambiguous. The receptor's source is an adult who received the AZD1222 COVID-19 vaccine. For the CDR3, the DNA is TGTGCCAGCAGTCCCAACATGGGGAGGCAGCGGAACACCATATATTTT. Its translation is CASSPNMGRQRNTIYF.